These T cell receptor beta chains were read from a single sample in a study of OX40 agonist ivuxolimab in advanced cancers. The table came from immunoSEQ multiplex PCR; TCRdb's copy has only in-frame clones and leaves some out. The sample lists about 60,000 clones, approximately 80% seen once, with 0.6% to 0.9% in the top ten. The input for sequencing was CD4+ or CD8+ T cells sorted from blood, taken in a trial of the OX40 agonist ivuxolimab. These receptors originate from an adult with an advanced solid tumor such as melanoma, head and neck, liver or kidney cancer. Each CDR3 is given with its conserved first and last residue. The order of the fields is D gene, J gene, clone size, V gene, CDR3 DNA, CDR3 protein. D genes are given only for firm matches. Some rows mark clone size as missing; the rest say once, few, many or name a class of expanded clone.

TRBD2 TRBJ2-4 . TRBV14 TGTGCCAGCAGCCAAGTCCCGACTAGCGGGAGTTCTCTAGCCAAAAACATTCAGTACTTC CASSQVPTSGSSLAKNIQYF
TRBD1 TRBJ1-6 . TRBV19 TGTGCCAGTAGTACCCGGACAGGGTTGCATCATTCACCCCTCCACTTT CASSTRTGLHHSPLHF
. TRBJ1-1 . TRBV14 TGTGCCAGCAGCCAAACTGGAGGAGCCGCCGCTTTCTTT CASSQTGGAAAFF
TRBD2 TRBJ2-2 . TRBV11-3 TGTGCCAGCAGCTTAGTTGGGACTACCCCCACCGGGGAGCTGTTTTTT CASSLVGTTPTGELFF
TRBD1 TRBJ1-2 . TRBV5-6 TGTGCCAGCTTCGTCGGGACAGTTAACTATGGCTACACCTTC CASFVGTVNYGYTF
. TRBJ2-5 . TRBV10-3 TGTGCCATCAGTGAGCCGAGGGGGGTCGGAGAGACCCAGTACTTC CAISEPRGVGETQYF
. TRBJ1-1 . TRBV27 TGTGCCAGCAGTTTTTGGAAATGGGGAGGGAGCACTGAAGCTTTCTTT CASSFWKWGGSTEAFF
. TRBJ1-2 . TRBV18 TGTGCCAGCTCTCCACAACAGGTTTATGATGGCTACACCTTC CASSPQQVYDGYTF
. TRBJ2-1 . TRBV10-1 TGCGCCCGGGATCGAGTCGTGGACTTATATTACAATGAGCAGTTCTTC CARDRVVDLYYNEQFF
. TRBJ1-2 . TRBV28 TGTGCCAGCAGACGTGACACCGGTTCAGGGAACTATGGCTACACCTTC CASRRDTGSGNYGYTF
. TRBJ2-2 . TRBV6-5 TGTGCCAGCAGTTGGAGGAGGGGGGAGCTGTTTTTT CASSWRRGELFF
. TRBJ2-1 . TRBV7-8 TGTGCCAGCAGCTTAGTAGGAAATGAGCAGTTCTTC CASSLVGNEQFF
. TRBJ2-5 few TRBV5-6 TGTGCCAGCAGCTGGGGCCCCGGCGGGTCCCAGTACTTC CASSWGPGGSQYF
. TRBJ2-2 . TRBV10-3 TGTGCCTCTGGGGGAGGAGGCGGGACCGGGGAGCTGTTTTTT CASGGGGGTGELFF
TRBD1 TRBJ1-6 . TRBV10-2 TGCGCCAGCAGTACTACAGGGGGGAATTCACCCCTCCACTTT CASSTTGGNSPLHF
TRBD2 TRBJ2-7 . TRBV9 TGTGCCAGCAGCGTAGGGGCGGGGGGCTCCTACGAGCAGTACTTC CASSVGAGGSYEQYF
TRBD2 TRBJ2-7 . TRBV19 TGTGCCAGTAGTATCAGCGGGAGTACGTACGAGCAGTACTTC CASSISGSTYEQYF
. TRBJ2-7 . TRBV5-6 TGTGCCAGCAGCAGGGGGGGCGAGCAGTACTTC CASSRGGEQYF
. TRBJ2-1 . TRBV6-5 TGTGCCAGCAGTTTCTTAGGAGGGGAGCAGTTCTTC CASSFLGGEQFF
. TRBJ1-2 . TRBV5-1 TGCGCCAGCAGTCCTGCCAGTACGACCTATGGCTACACCTTC CASSPASTTYGYTF
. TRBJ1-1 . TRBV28 TGTGCCAGCAGTTTATCCACGCACCTTGAAGCTTTCTTT CASSLSTHLEAFF
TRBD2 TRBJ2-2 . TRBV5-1 TGCGCCAGCAGCCGGACTAGCGGGAGCGGGGAGCTGTTTTTT CASSRTSGSGELFF
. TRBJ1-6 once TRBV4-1 TGCGCCAGCAGCCAAAGGGACCCCGCCTCGGCGAATTCACCCCTCCACTTT CASSQRDPASANSPLHF
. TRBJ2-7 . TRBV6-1 TGTGCCAGCAGTGAAGCCCACTTCGGGACAACCTACGAGCAGTACTTC CASSEAHFGTTYEQYF